One and the same sample provided the 8 T cell receptor beta chains below, sequenced in a study of shared clonotypes between healthy human individuals. Clones were sequenced by immunoSEQ multiplex PCR, and TCRdb holds only the in-frame ones, with some missing. This sample has roughly 500,000 clones; around 95% occur once, and the top ten carry 0.05% to 0.08%. The sample comprised naive CD4+ T cells sorted from blood. Stated subset: CD45RA+ positively selected. These receptors were taken from a woman in her thirties in good health.

The rearrangement joins TRBV9 to TRBJ1-1; D might be TRBD1 (6 bases). Germline CDR1 SGDLS, CDR2 YYNGEE. V gave up 4 bases and J gave up 4 bases, with 14 bases separating them. The CDR3 is made up of 14 amino acids. The CDR3 nucleotides read TGTGCCAGCAGCCCATACAGGGAGAGCACTGAAGCTTTCTTT. Translation gives CASSPYRESTEAFF.

The chain is built from TRBV7-2 and TRBJ2-7; D is undetermined. CDR1 is SGHTA, CDR2 FQGNSA, per germline. This CDR3 is 15 amino acids long. Trimming took 4 bases from V and 5 from J, leaving 18 bases between them. CDR3 sequence: CASSYGYGRTNEQYF. The DNA for the CDR3 is TGTGCCAGCAGCTATGGGTATGGAAGGACGAACGAGCAGTACTTC.

The CDR3 spells CASRWTSGTNEQFF. The CDR3 DNA sequence: TGTGCCAGCAGGTGGACTAGCGGGACAAATGAGCAGTTCTTC. The chain recombines TRBV9 with TRBJ2-1; 12 positions agree with TRBD2. This CDR3 is 14 amino acids long. From germline, CDR1 is SGDLS and CDR2 YYNGEE. The V segment lost 5 bases and the J segment 7 bases; nucleotides outside the gene matches: 4.

V usage is TRBV27 and J usage is TRBJ2-7; 8 bases are a match to TRBD1. V lost 3 bases, J lost 3 bases, and 7 bases stayed unmatched. This CDR3 spans 15 amino acids. Germline CDR1 and CDR2: MNHEY and SMNVEV (reference sequence). This chain's CDR3 is CASSFGTGRGYEQYF. The CDR3 DNA follows: TGTGCCAGCAGTTTCGGGACAGGTCGTGGCTACGAGCAGTACTTC.

The CDR3 loop is CATLASGTYNEQFF. CDR3 bases: TGTGCCACCCTGGCTAGCGGCACCTACAATGAGCAGTTCTTC. This chain uses TRBV15 with TRBJ2-1, with TRBD2 identical over 7 bases. V trimming: 8 bases; J trimming: 2 bases; junction bases outside the gene matches: 6. The germline V gene encodes CDR1 LNHNV and CDR2 YYDKDF (reference sequence). There are 14 residues in the CDR3. Full variable domain (missing parts from reference TRBV15 and TRBJ2-1): DAMVIQNPRYQVTQFGKPVTLSCSQTLNHNVMYWYQQKSSQAPKLLFHYYDKDFNNEADTPDNFQSRRPNTSFCFLDIRSPGLGDTAMYLCATLASGTYNEQFFGPGTRLTVL.

This chain uses TRBV5-4 with TRBJ2-6, with no clear D. CDR1 is SGHNT and CDR2 is YYREEE in the germline V gene (reference sequence). The CDR3 covers 14 residues. Trimming stripped 4 bases from V and 0 bases from J, with 5 bases between. As DNA, the CDR3 is TGTGCCAGCAGCCAAGCCTCTGGGGCCAACGTCCTGACTTTC. This gives the protein CASSQASGANVLTF.

The V call is TRBV7-2, the J call TRBJ1-1, with D tentatively TRBD1 (5 bases). Germline V gene data show CDR1 as SGHTA and CDR2 as FQGNSA. The V gene lost 5 bases and the J gene lost 7 bases, with 14 bases spanning the gap. The CDR3 has 13 amino acids. The CDR3 reads CASSVQVVGEAFF. In nucleotides, the CDR3 is TGTGCCAGCAGCGTACAGGTTGTGGGTGAAGCTTTCTTT.

The rearrangement joins TRBV5-4 to TRBJ2-2; D is ambiguous. The CDR3 loop spans 16 amino acids. The ends were cut back, 0 bases at V and 1 base at J, with 10 bases in the middle. Germline V gene sequence: CDR1 SGHNT, CDR2 YYREEE (reference sequence). CDR3 nucleotides: TGTGCCAGCAGCTTGGCCGCAGGAAGGAACACCGGGGAGCTGTTTTTT. Encoded protein: CASSLAAGRNTGELFF.